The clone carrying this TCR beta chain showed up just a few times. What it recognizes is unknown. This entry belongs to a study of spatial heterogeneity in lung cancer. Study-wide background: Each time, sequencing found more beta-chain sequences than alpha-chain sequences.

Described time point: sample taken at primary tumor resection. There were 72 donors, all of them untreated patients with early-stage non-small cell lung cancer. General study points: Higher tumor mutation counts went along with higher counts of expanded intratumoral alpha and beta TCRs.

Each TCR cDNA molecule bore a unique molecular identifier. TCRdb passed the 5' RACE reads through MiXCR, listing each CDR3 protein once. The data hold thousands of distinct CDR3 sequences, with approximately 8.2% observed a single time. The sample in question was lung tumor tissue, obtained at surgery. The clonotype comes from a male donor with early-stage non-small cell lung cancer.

For the CDR3, the DNA is TGTGCCGGTAGGAGAGGGGGCAACACTGAAGCTTTCTTT. This sequence encodes CAGRRGGNTEAFF. This chain links TRBV6-1 with TRBJ1-1, with TRBD1 matching over 7 bases. This CDR3 spans 13 amino acids. Germline V CDR1 and CDR2: MNHNS, SASEGT. Losses at the gene ends were 11 bases for V and 2 bases for J; bases not matched to a gene: 8.